A selection of T cell receptor beta chains follows, all from one sample in a study of OX40 agonist ivuxolimab in advanced cancers. Only in-frame clones appear in the TCRdb table, and some are missing; sequencing was by immunoSEQ multiplex PCR. The sample records around 150,000 clones, approximately 94% being singletons. Material: CD4+ or CD8+ T cells sorted from blood, obtained in a trial of the OX40 agonist ivuxolimab. These receptors all stem from an adult with an advanced solid tumor such as melanoma, head and neck, liver or kidney cancer. The CDR3 runs from the conserved cysteine through the conserved F or W. Fields, in order: CDR3 length, V gene, J gene, D gene, clone size, CDR3 DNA, CDR3 protein. D genes are given only for firm matches. Only part of the rows carry a size: once, few, many, or a class if the clone is expanded.

length: 14
V: TRBV9
J: TRBJ2-3
D: TRBD1
size: -
DNA: TGTGCCAGCAGCGCCGGGACAGGGACCCTTACGCAGTATTTT
CDR3: CASSAGTGTLTQYF

length: 16
V: TRBV5-4
J: TRBJ2-2
D: -
size: -
DNA: TGTGCCAGCAGCCACCCAGCGGGCCCGAACACCGGGGAGCTGTTTTTT
CDR3: CASSHPAGPNTGELFF

length: 15
V: TRBV5-4
J: TRBJ2-1
D: -
size: once
DNA: TGTGCCAGCAGTGCGGGACAGAGCTCCTACAATGAGCAGTTCTTC
CDR3: CASSAGQSSYNEQFF

length: 13
V: TRBV5-4
J: TRBJ2-7
D: TRBD1
size: -
DNA: TGTGCCAGCAGTCAAGGACAGGGGTTCGAGCAGTACTTC
CDR3: CASSQGQGFEQYF

length: 14
V: TRBV7-2
J: TRBJ1-4
D: -
size: -
DNA: TGTGCCAGCAGCTTATTGAGGGCTGGCGAAAAACTGTTTTTT
CDR3: CASSLLRAGEKLFF

length: 12
V: TRBV5-1
J: TRBJ2-5
D: -
size: -
DNA: TGCGCCAGCAGCTTGGGACAAGAGACCCAGTACTTC
CDR3: CASSLGQETQYF

length: 16
V: TRBV11-3
J: TRBJ1-2
D: TRBD1
size: -
DNA: TGTGCCAGCAGCTTAGAGGGACAGGGGATGGACTATGGCTACACCTTC
CDR3: CASSLEGQGMDYGYTF

length: 12
V: TRBV4-1
J: TRBJ1-5
D: -
size: once
DNA: TGCGCCAGCAGCCAAGATAGCCAGCCCCAGCATTTT
CDR3: CASSQDSQPQHF

length: 15
V: TRBV4-3
J: TRBJ2-3
D: -
size: -
DNA: TGCGCCAGCAGCCAGAATCTAGAGGGGTCAGATACGCAGTATTTT
CDR3: CASSQNLEGSDTQYF

length: 17
V: TRBV5-4
J: TRBJ2-3
D: TRBD2
size: -
DNA: TGTGCCAGCAGCCCCGGACTAGCGGTAACTAGCACAGATACGCAGTATTTT
CDR3: CASSPGLAVTSTDTQYF

length: 15
V: TRBV2
J: TRBJ2-1
D: TRBD2
size: -
DNA: TGTGCCAGCAGTGAGACTAGCGGGAGTAGTAATGAGCAGTTCTTC
CDR3: CASSETSGSSNEQFF

length: 14
V: TRBV11-2
J: TRBJ2-7
D: TRBD1
size: -
DNA: TGTGCCAGCAGCCCGAGGACAGGGCGTGACGAGCAGTACTTC
CDR3: CASSPRTGRDEQYF

length: 13
V: TRBV29-1
J: TRBJ2-3
D: -
size: -
DNA: TGCAGCTTCGGGGGACTTGGCACAGATACGCAGTATTTT
CDR3: CSFGGLGTDTQYF

length: 17
V: TRBV4-3
J: TRBJ1-5
D: -
size: -
DNA: TGCGCCAGCAGCCAAGGGGGGGTCTTCAAATCCAATCAGCCCCAGCATTTT
CDR3: CASSQGGVFKSNQPQHF

length: 14
V: TRBV18
J: TRBJ2-2
D: -
size: -
DNA: TGTGCCAGCTCACCCCCGTGGCATACCGGGGAGCTGTTTTTT
CDR3: CASSPPWHTGELFF

length: 14
V: TRBV18
J: TRBJ2-7
D: TRBD1
size: -
DNA: TGTGCCAGCTCATCTGCCGGGACAGGGGTCGAGCAGTACTTC
CDR3: CASSSAGTGVEQYF

length: 17
V: TRBV15
J: TRBJ2-1
D: TRBD2
size: once
DNA: TGTGCCACCAGCCAACCTCCCTCCGCGGGAGGTCCAAGTGAGCAGTTCTTC
CDR3: CATSQPPSAGGPSEQFF

length: 12
V: TRBV7-8
J: TRBJ1-2
D: -
size: few
DNA: TGTGCCAGCAGCCCTGCAGGGGCTAGCAACACCTTC
CDR3: CASSPAGASNTF

length: 17
V: TRBV4-2
J: TRBJ1-6
D: -
size: -
DNA: TGTGCCAGCAGCCAATCAAAAGGTCTTACTGTGGGTTCACCCCTCCACTTT
CDR3: CASSQSKGLTVGSPLHF

length: 16
V: TRBV4-1
J: TRBJ2-3
D: -
size: -
DNA: TGCGCCAGCAGCCAAGCCGCGCGTGGTTCGGGAGATACGCAGTATTTT
CDR3: CASSQAARGSGDTQYF

length: 15
V: TRBV6-1
J: TRBJ1-4
D: TRBD1
size: -
DNA: TGTGCCAGCTCTCTCAGGGGGCTGACTAATGAAAAACTGTTTTTT
CDR3: CASSLRGLTNEKLFF

length: 17
V: TRBV9
J: TRBJ2-3
D: -
size: once
DNA: TGTGCCAGCAGCGTAGAACCGCGGAGTATAGGCACAGATACGCAGTATTTT
CDR3: CASSVEPRSIGTDTQYF